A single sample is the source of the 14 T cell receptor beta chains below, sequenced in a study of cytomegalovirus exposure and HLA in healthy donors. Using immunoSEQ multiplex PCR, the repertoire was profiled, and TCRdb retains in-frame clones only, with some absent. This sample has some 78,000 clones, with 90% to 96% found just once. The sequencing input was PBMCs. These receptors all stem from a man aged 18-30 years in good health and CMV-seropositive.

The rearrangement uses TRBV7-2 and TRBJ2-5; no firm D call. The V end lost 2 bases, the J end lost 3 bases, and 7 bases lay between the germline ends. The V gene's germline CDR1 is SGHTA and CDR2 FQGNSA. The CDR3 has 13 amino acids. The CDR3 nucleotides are TGTGCCAGCAGCTTAAGTCTAAAAGAGACCCAGTACTTC. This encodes CASSLSLKETQYF.

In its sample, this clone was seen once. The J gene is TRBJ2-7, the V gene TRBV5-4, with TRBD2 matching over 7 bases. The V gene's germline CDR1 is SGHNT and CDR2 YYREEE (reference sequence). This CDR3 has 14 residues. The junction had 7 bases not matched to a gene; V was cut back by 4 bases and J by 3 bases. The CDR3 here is CASSGPGLLYEQYF. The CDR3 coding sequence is TGTGCCAGCAGCGGACCGGGACTACTCTACGAGCAGTACTTC.

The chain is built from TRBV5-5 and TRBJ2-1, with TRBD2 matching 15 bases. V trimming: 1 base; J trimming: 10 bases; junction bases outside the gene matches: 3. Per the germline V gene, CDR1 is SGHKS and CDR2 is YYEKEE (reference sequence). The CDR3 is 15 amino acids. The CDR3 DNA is TGTGCCAGCAGCTTGTGGACTAGCGGGGGGGGAGAGCAGTTCTTC. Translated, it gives CASSLWTSGGGEQFF.

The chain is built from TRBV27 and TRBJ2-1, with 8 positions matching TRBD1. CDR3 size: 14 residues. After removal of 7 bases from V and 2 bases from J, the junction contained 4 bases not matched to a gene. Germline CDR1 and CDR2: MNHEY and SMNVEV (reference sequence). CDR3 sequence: CASIDRGPYNEQFF. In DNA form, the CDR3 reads TGTGCCAGCATCGACAGGGGACCCTACAATGAGCAGTTCTTC.

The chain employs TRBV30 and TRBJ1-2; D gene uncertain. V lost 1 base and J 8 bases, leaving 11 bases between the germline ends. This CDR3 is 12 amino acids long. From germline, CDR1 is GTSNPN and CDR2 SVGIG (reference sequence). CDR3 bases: TGTGCCTGGAGTGACGCACAGCGGGGCTACACCTTC. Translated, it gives CAWSDAQRGYTF.

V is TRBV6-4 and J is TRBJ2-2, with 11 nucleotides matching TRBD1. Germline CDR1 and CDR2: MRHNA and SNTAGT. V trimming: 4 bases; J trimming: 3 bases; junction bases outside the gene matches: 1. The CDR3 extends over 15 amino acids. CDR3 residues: CASSGTGGDTGELFF. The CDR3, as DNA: TGTGCCAGCAGTGGGACAGGGGGCGACACCGGGGAGCTGTTTTTT.

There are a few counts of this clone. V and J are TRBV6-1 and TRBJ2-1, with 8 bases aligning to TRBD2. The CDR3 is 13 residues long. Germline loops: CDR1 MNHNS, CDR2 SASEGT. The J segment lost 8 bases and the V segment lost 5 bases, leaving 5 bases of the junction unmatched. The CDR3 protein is CASSRSGSDEQFF. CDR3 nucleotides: TGTGCCAGCAGTAGGAGCGGGAGCGATGAGCAGTTCTTC.

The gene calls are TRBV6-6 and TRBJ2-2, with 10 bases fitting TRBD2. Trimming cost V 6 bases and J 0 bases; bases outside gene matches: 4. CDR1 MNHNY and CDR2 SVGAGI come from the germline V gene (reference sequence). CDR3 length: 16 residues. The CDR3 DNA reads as TGTGCCAGCAGAATAGCGGGAGGAGCGAACACCGGGGAGCTGTTTTTT. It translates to CASRIAGGANTGELFF.

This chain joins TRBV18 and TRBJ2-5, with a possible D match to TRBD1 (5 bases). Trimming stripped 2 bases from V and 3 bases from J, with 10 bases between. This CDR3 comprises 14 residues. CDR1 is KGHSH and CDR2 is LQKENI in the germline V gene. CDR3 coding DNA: TGTGCCAGCTCACCAAGGGGCTTAGAAGAGACCCAGTACTTC. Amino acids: CASSPRGLEETQYF.

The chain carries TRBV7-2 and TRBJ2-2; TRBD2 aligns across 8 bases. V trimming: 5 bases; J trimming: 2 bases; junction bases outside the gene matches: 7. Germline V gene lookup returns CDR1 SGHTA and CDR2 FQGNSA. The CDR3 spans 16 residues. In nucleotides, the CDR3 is TGTGCCAGCAGCCCCGCGGGAGGACCTAACACCGGGGAGCTGTTTTTT. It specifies CASSPAGGPNTGELFF.

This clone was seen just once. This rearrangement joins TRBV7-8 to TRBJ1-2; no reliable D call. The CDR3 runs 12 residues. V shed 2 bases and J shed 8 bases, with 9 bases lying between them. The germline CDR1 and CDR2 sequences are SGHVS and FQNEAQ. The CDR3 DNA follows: TGTGCCAGCAGCTTACGAGGCGGGGGCTACACCTTC. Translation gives CASSLRGGGYTF.

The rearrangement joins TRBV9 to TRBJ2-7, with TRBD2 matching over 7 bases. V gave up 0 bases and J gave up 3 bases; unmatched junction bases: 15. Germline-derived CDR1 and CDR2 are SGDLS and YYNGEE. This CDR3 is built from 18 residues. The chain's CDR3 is CASSVVRRDRASGYEQYF. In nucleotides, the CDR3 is TGTGCCAGCAGCGTAGTTAGGCGAGATCGGGCTAGCGGCTACGAGCAGTACTTC. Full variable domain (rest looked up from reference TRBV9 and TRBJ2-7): DSGVTQTPKHLITATGQRVTLRCSPRSGDLSVYWYQQSLDQGLQFLIQYYNGEERAKGNILERFSAQQFPDLHSELNLSSLELGDSALYFCASSVVRRDRASGYEQYFGPGTRLTVT.

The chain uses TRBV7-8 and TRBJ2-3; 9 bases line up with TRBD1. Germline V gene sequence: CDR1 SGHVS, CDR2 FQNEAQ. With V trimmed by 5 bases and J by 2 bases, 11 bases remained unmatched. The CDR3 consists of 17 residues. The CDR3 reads CASSIPDRGGDTDTQYF. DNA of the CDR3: TGTGCCAGCAGCATACCGGACAGGGGCGGCGACACAGATACGCAGTATTTT.

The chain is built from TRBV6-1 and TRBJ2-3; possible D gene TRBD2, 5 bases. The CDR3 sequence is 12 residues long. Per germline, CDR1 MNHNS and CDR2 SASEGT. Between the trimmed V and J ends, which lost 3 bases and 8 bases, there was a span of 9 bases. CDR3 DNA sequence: TGTGCCAGCAGTGAGCTGCTAGCTACGCAGTATTTT. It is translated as CASSELLATQYF.